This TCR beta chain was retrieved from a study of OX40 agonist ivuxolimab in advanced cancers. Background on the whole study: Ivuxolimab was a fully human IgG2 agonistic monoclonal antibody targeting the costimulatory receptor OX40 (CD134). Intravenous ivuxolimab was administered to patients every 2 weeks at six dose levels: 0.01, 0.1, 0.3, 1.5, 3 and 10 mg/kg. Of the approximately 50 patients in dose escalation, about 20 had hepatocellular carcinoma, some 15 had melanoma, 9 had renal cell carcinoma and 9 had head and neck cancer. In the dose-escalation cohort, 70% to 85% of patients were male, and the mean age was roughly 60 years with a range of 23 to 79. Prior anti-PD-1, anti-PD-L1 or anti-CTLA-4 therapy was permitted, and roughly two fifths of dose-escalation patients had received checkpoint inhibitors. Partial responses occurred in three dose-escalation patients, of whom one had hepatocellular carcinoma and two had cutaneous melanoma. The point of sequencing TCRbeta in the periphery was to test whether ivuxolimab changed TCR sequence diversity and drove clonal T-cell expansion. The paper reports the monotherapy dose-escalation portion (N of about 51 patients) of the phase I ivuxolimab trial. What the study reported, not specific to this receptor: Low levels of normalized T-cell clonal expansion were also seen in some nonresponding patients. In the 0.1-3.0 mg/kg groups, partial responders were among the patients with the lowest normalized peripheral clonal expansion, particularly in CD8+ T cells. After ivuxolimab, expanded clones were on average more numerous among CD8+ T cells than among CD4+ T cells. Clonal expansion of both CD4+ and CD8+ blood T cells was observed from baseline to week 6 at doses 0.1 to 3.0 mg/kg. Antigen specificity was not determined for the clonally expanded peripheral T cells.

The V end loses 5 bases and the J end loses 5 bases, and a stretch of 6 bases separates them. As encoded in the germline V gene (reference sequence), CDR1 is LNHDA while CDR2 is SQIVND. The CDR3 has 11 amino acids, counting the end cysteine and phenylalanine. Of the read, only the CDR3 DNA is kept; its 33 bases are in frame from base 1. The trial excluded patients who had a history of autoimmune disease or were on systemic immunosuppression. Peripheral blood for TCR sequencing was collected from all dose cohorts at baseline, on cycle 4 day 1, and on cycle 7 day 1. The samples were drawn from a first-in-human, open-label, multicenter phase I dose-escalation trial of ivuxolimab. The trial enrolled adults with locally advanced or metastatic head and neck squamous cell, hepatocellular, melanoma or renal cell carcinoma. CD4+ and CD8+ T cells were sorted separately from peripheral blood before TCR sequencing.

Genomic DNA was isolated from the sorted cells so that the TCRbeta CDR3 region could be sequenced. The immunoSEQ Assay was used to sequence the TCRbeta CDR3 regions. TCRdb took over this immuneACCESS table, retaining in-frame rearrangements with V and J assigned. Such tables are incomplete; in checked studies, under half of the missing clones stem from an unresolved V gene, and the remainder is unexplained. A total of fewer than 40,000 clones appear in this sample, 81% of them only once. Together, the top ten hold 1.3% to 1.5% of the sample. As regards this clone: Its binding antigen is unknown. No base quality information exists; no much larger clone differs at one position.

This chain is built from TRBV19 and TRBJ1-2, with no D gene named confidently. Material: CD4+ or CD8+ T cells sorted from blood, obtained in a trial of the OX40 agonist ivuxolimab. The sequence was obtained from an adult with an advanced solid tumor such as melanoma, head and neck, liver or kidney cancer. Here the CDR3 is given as CASSRTYGYTF. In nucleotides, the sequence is TGTGCCAGTAGTCGGACTTATGGCTACACCTTC.